The present T cell receptor (beta chain) was sequenced within a study of blood T cell repertoires in COVID-19. This clone was observed once. Sequenced by immunoSEQ multiplex PCR; TCRdb stores in-frame clones only, minus some. The profile shows over 10,000 clones, about four fifths of them singletons. With 3 bases removed from V and 2 bases from J, the gap between germline ends came to 11 bases. CDR1 is SGHAT and CDR2 is FQDESV in the germline V gene (reference sequence). The CDR3 sequence is 15 residues long. Sequencing was performed on peripheral blood. The receptor's source is a man older than 75 with acute or convalescent COVID-19. The rearrangement joins TRBV11-1 to TRBJ2-1; D might be TRBD2 (6 bases). Here the CDR3 reads CASSFGSRAYNEQFF. The CDR3 nucleotides are TGTGCCAGCAGCTTCGGGAGTAGGGCCTACAATGAGCAGTTCTTC.